Presented here are 29 T cell receptor beta chains from one specimen sequenced in a study of CD8+ T cells in alopecia areata. In each case, RNA was isolated and then reverse transcribed into cDNA as the sequencing template. Libraries were prepared by immunoSEQ multiplex PCR; TCRdb keeps only in-frame clonotypes and omits some of them. This table holds around 150,000 clones, 55% found once. Specimen: CD4+ T cells sorted from blood. The receptors derive from a human donor in good health.

The chain employs TRBV28 and TRBJ2-5; D remains unclear. The CDR3 spans 13 residues. Per the germline V gene, CDR1 is MDHEN and CDR2 is SYDVKM. V shed 7 bases and J shed 1 base, with 10 bases lying between them. CDR3 region: CASNLRPQETQYF. The CDR3 region has the DNA TGTGCCAGCAACCTTCGCCCCCAAGAGACCCAGTACTTC.

In its sample, this clone was seen a few times. V and J are TRBV29-1 and TRBJ1-1, with D possibly TRBD1 on 6 matching bases. Germline lookup yields CDR1 SQVTM and CDR2 ANQGSEA. CDR3 length: 11 residues. Trimming removed 6 bases at V and 9 bases at J, with 14 bases between. CDR3 nucleotides: TGCAGCGTCGCCGTGGGGGCTCAAGCTTTCTTT. As protein: CSVAVGAQAFF.

This clone was found a few times. The V call is TRBV5-1, the J call TRBJ1-4; D is ambiguous. Trimming cost V 3 bases and J 3 bases, with 9 bases left between them. This CDR3 comprises 14 residues. The germline gives CDR1 SGHRS, CDR2 YFSETQ. CDR3 in DNA: TGCGCCAGCAGCTCTCTGGGATCTAATGAAAAACTGTTTTTT. It translates to CASSSLGSNEKLFF.

The chain joins TRBV2 to TRBJ1-2; D unresolved. Trimming pared 6 bases from V and 1 base from J, leaving 12 bases between. CDR1 is SNHLY, CDR2 FYNNEI, per germline. The CDR3 length is 14 residues. The CDR3 reads CASRNGRNNYGYTF. CDR3 in DNA: TGTGCCAGCAGAAACGGAAGAAATAACTATGGCTACACCTTC.

The gene calls are TRBV20-1 and TRBJ1-1; D uncertain. The V gene lost 6 bases and the J gene lost 6 bases, with 11 bases spanning the gap. The CDR3 contains 11 residues. The germline CDR1 and CDR2 sequences are DFQATT and SNEGSKA (reference sequence). The CDR3 is CSARRVSEAFF. The CDR3 DNA sequence: TGCAGTGCCAGACGTGTGTCTGAAGCTTTCTTT.

The chain is built from TRBV2 and TRBJ2-7, with 9 bases aligning to TRBD1. The V gene end was trimmed by 3 bases and the J gene end by 1 base; junction bases not matched to a gene: 7. The CDR3 has 16 amino acids. Germline V gives CDR1 SNHLY, CDR2 FYNNEI. This CDR3 is CASSDPGTGMSYEQYF. For the CDR3, the DNA is TGTGCCAGCAGTGATCCCGGGACAGGGATGTCCTACGAGCAGTACTTC.

V usage is TRBV5-1 and J usage is TRBJ1-1, with 8 bases identical to TRBD1. Germline trimming cut 2 bases from V and 1 base from J; bases unmatched to any gene: 1. CDR1 SGHRS and CDR2 YFSETQ come from the germline V gene. CDR3 length: 14 residues. In DNA, the CDR3 is TGCGCCAGCAGCTTTACAGGGGGGAACACTGAAGCTTTCTTT. This codes for CASSFTGGNTEAFF.

This clone was counted only a few times. The V gene is TRBV29-1, the J gene TRBJ2-5; the D is unclear. CDR1 and CDR2 from the germline V gene are SQVTM and ANQGSEA. CDR3 length equals 11 residues. V gave up 2 bases and J gave up 3 bases, with 4 bases separating them. Here the CDR3 reads CSVEPKETQYF. CDR3 bases: TGCAGCGTTGAACCGAAAGAGACCCAGTACTTC.

This chain links TRBV9 with TRBJ2-1; TRBD2 matches at 12 bases. The CDR3 is 14 amino acids. J gave up 9 bases and V 7 bases, and 8 bases lay outside the gene matches. Germline V gene data show CDR1 as SGDLS and CDR2 as YYNGEE. The CDR3 region has the DNA TGTGCCAGCTGTCGACTAGCGGGAGCTGGTGAGCAGTTCTTC. It translates to CASCRLAGAGEQFF.

The chain carries TRBV11-2 and TRBJ2-5, with 8 bases fitting TRBD1. Looked up from germline, CDR1 is SGHAT and CDR2 is FQNNGV. Trimming at V came to 4 bases and at J to 4 bases, leaving 8 bases not matched to a gene. CDR3 size: 15 residues. CDR3 sequence reads: CASSSQGGFRETQYF. As DNA, the CDR3 is TGTGCCAGCAGCTCACAGGGGGGATTTAGAGAGACCCAGTACTTC.

The chain combines TRBV2 with TRBJ1-1, with no clear D. Germline V gives CDR1 SNHLY, CDR2 FYNNEI. The CDR3 runs to 11 residues. V dropped 5 bases and J dropped 5 bases, with 6 bases sitting between them. CDR3 in DNA: TGTGCCAGCAGTTTGGTAACTGAAGCTTTCTTT. Translating gives CASSLVTEAFF.

The chain has TRBV30 and TRBJ2-7; 11 bases fit TRBD2. The junction had 9 bases not matched to a gene; V was cut back by 0 bases and J by 2 bases. This CDR3 has 17 amino acids. Germline assignment: CDR1 GTSNPN and CDR2 SVGIG (reference sequence). The CDR3 nucleotides are TGTGCCTGGAGTGTGTGGTCTAGCGGGAGGACACCCTACGAGCAGTACTTC. It codes for CAWSVWSSGRTPYEQYF.

This clone was observed a few times. The chain uses TRBV5-1 and TRBJ2-1; TRBD2 matches at 11 bases. The V gene's germline CDR1 is SGHRS and CDR2 YFSETQ. The CDR3 is 17 amino acids. Trimming took 4 bases from V and 9 from J; bases not matched to a gene: 15. The CDR3 DNA reads as TGCGCCAGCAGCCCTGGACTAGCGGGTTCGGGGCGGAGTGAGCAGTTCTTC. This encodes CASSPGLAGSGRSEQFF.

This chain links TRBV4-1 with TRBJ1-4; no reliable D call. Germline V gene lookup returns CDR1 MGHRA and CDR2 YSYEKL. V was trimmed by 1 base and J by 8 bases, leaving 5 bases between them. The CDR3 spans 12 residues. The CDR3 coding sequence is TGCGCCAGCAGCCAAGTATTAGAAAAACTGTTTTTT. This sequence encodes CASSQVLEKLFF.

This clone is a singleton in its sample. V usage is TRBV6-5 and J usage is TRBJ1-1; D is unresolved. The ends were cut back, 6 bases at V and 5 bases at J, with 16 bases in the middle. The germline V gene encodes CDR1 MNHEY and CDR2 SVGAGI. The length of the CDR3 is 14 residues. CDR3 amino acids: CASSPRVRGTEAFF. The CDR3 DNA is TGTGCCAGCAGCCCGAGGGTGCGCGGGACTGAAGCTTTCTTT.

The table lists this clone with a few counts. J is TRBJ2-5 and V is TRBV7-9, with D maybe TRBD1 (6 bases). Germline V gene sequence: CDR1 SEHNR, CDR2 FQNEAQ (reference sequence). The CDR3 sequence is 14 residues long. V lost 2 bases to trimming and J lost 4 bases, with 11 bases between them. CDR3 protein: CASSLHTGRETQYF. Written as DNA, the CDR3 is TGTGCCAGCAGCTTACATACAGGGAGAGAGACCCAGTACTTC.

This chain links TRBV29-1 with TRBJ1-1, with TRBD1 matching over 8 bases. J was trimmed by 4 bases and V by 6 bases; bases with no gene match: 10. Germline V gives CDR1 SQVTM, CDR2 ANQGSEA. There are 14 residues in the CDR3. The CDR3 DNA follows: TGCAGCGTCGAACATAACAGGGGGGGCACTGAAGCTTTCTTT. It translates to CSVEHNRGGTEAFF.

The V gene is TRBV5-4, the J gene TRBJ2-7; 9 bases fit TRBD2. CDR1 and CDR2 from the germline V gene are SGHNT and YYREEE (reference sequence). Unmatched junction bases numbered 9, after V lost 6 bases and J lost 5 bases. There are 14 residues in the CDR3. This CDR3 reads CASTLAGPTNEQYF. Here the CDR3 DNA reads TGTGCCAGCACTCTAGCGGGACCGACTAACGAGCAGTACTTC.

This chain links TRBV7-6 with TRBJ2-5; D is unresolved. V shed 3 bases and J shed 1 base, with 12 bases lying between them. The CDR3 extends over 15 amino acids. Germline V gives CDR1 SGHVS, CDR2 FNYEAQ. Written as DNA, the CDR3 is TGTGCCAGCAGCTTGTATTTCCCATCCCAAGAGACCCAGTACTTC. Translation gives CASSLYFPSQETQYF. The full variable domain, with the rest looked up from reference TRBV7-6 and TRBJ2-5, is GAGVSQSPRYKVTKRGQDVALRCDPISGHVSLYWYRQALGQGPEFLTYFNYEAQQDKSGLPNDRFSAERPEGSISTLTIQRTEQRDSAMYRCASSLYFPSQETQYFGPGTRLLVL.

This chain connects TRBV30 to TRBJ2-1; TRBD2 is a possible D gene (5 bases). The CDR3 length is 12 residues. The V end lost 0 bases, the J end lost 8 bases, and 8 bases lay between the germline ends. The V gene's germline CDR1 is GTSNPN and CDR2 SVGIG (reference sequence). DNA for the CDR3: TGTGCCTGGAGTGTCGGGATCCATGAGCAGTTCTTC. This gives the protein CAWSVGIHEQFF. The variable domain in full, with the rest retrieved from reference TRBV30 and TRBJ2-1, is SQTIHQWPATLVQPVGSPLSLECTVEGTSNPNLYWYRQAAGRGLQLLFYSVGIGQISSEVPQNLSASRPQDRQFILSSKKLLLSDSGFYLCAWSVGIHEQFFGPGTRLTVL.

The chain carries TRBV29-1 and TRBJ2-2; D unresolved. This CDR3 comprises 11 residues. Germline-derived CDR1 and CDR2 are SQVTM and ANQGSEA. The ends were cut back, 2 bases at V and 3 bases at J, with 1 base in the middle. In DNA form, the CDR3 reads TGCAGCGTTGAATACACCGGGGAGCTGTTTTTT. Its translation: CSVEYTGELFF.

The chain employs TRBV4-2 and TRBJ1-1; D not resolved. This CDR3 is 15 amino acids long. Germline V CDR1 and CDR2: LGHNA, YNFKEQ. Trimming took off 1 base at V and 0 bases at J, with 9 bases between the two ends. The CDR3 DNA reads as TGTGCCAGCAGCCAAGTGGGCAGCTTGAACACTGAAGCTTTCTTT. Translated, it gives CASSQVGSLNTEAFF.

The V gene is TRBV10-3, the J gene TRBJ2-2, with no clear D. V was trimmed by 6 bases and J by 0 bases, leaving 8 bases between them. Germline assignment: CDR1 ENHRY and CDR2 SYGVKD. The CDR3 length is 14 residues. The CDR3 nucleotides read TGTGCCATCAGCCAGGCGACGAACACCGGGGAGCTGTTTTTT. Translated, it gives CAISQATNTGELFF.

The table lists this clone with a few counts. The genes are TRBV19 and TRBJ1-1; unclear D gene. The V end was cut by 0 bases, the J end by 6 bases, with 8 bases between. CDR1 is LNHDA, CDR2 SQIVND, per germline (reference sequence). CDR3 length equals 13 residues. CDR3 DNA sequence: TGTGCCAGTAGTATAGAAACGGGTTCTGAAGCTTTCTTT. Translating it yields CASSIETGSEAFF.

V and J are TRBV6-5 and TRBJ1-3; possibly TRBD1 for D (5 bases). Per germline, CDR1 MNHEY and CDR2 SVGAGI. Trimming left V 6 bases short and J 2 bases short, with 11 bases between. This CDR3 comprises 14 residues. CDR3 nucleotides: TGTGCCAGCAGAGTCGGGGGTACTGGAAACACCATATATTTT. This codes for CASRVGGTGNTIYF.

There are a few counts of this clone. The rearrangement links TRBV5-6 to TRBJ2-7; 13 nucleotides line up with TRBD2. The CDR3 totals 14 residues. Per the germline V gene, CDR1 is SGHDT and CDR2 is YYEEEE. The J segment lost 7 bases and the V segment lost 6 bases, leaving 7 bases of the junction unmatched. CDR3 nucleotide sequence: TGTGCCAGCAACCGAGGACTAGCGGGAGATGAGCAGTACTTC. It translates to CASNRGLAGDEQYF.

This clone was counted only a few times. Other DNA sequences in the same sample also yield this CDR3. This chain connects TRBV29-1 to TRBJ2-5; D may be TRBD2 (5 bases). The germline gives CDR1 SQVTM, CDR2 ANQGSEA. Trimming took 5 bases from V and 0 from J, leaving 7 bases between them. The CDR3 length is 12 residues. CDR3 DNA sequence: TGCAGCGTTAGGGAGTACCAAGAGACCCAGTACTTC. This encodes CSVREYQETQYF.

This clone showed up just a few times. The CDR3 sequence: CASSQDRDEQYF. The CDR3 DNA reads as TGTGCCAGCTCACAAGACAGGGACGAGCAGTACTTC. J is TRBJ2-7 and V is TRBV18; 7 positions agree with TRBD1. V was clipped by 4 bases and J by 5 bases; unmatched bases: 2. The CDR3 extends over 12 amino acids. Germline V CDR1 and CDR2: KGHSH, LQKENI.

The V call is TRBV29-1, the J call TRBJ2-5; TRBD2 agrees at 11 bases. Losses at the gene ends were 4 bases for V and 2 bases for J; bases not matched to a gene: 3. Germline CDR1 SQVTM, CDR2 ANQGSEA. The CDR3 contains 14 residues. CDR3 in amino acids: CSVVSGREQETQYF. DNA of the CDR3: TGCAGCGTTGTTAGCGGGAGGGAACAAGAGACCCAGTACTTC.